One sample yielded the 30 T cell receptor beta chains listed below, sequenced in a study of response to subunit inactivated influenza vaccine. TCRdb re-analysed the RT-PCR reads in MiXCR, keeping a single row per CDR3 protein. This table holds 450,000 to 700,000 distinct CDR3 sequences, less than 15% found once. Source: PBMCs from blood, taken 11 to 12 days after vaccination. Receptor source: a man aged 45-65 years who received an inactivated influenza vaccine.

This clonotype was seen a handful of times. The chain combines TRBV7-2 with TRBJ2-2, with 11 bases that match TRBD2. CDR1 and CDR2 (germline): SGHTA, FQGNSA. The CDR3 loop spans 22 amino acids. After removal of 4 bases from V and 2 bases from J, the junction contained 21 bases not matched to a gene. CDR3 in DNA: TGTGCCAGCAGCTATCCCCCCCGTGGTTATAAACTAGCGGGGGTCAACACCGGGGAGCTGTTTTTT. Translating gives CASSYPPRGYKLAGVNTGELFF.

The chain recombines TRBV5-4 with TRBJ2-7; D possibly corresponds to TRBD1 (6 bases). Germline lookup yields CDR1 SGHNT and CDR2 YYREEE (reference sequence). The CDR3 is made up of 14 amino acids. V shed 4 bases and J shed 0 bases, with 11 bases lying between them. The CDR3 DNA reads as TGTGCCAGCAGCGACAGGTCGAGCTCCTACGAGCAGTACTTC. It yields the protein CASSDRSSSYEQYF.

This chain joins TRBV11-2 and TRBJ2-5, with 7 bases matching TRBD2. The V segment lost 2 bases and the J segment 0 bases; nucleotides outside the gene matches: 9. Germline CDR1 reads SGHAT; CDR2 reads FQNNGV. The CDR3 length is 17 residues. CDR3 residues: CASSLRLAAYDQETQYF. The DNA of the CDR3 is TGTGCCAGCAGCTTAAGGCTAGCGGCCTATGACCAAGAGACCCAGTACTTC. Looking up the rest from reference TRBV11-2 and TRBJ2-5 gives the full variable domain: EAGVAQSPRYKIIEKRQSVAFWCNPISGHATLYWYQQILGQGPKLLIQFQNNGVVDDSQLPKDRFSAERLKGVDSTLKIQPAKLEDSAVYLCASSLRLAAYDQETQYFGPGTRLLVL.

This clonotype has more than one count but fewer than ten. The chain links TRBV2 to TRBJ2-1; D gene ambiguous. Trimming took 4 bases from V and 0 from J, leaving 13 bases between them. The CDR3 consists of 16 residues. Germline V gene sequence: CDR1 SNHLY, CDR2 FYNNEI. The CDR3 nucleotides read TGTGCCAGCAGTGCCCTCCCACTGAGCTCCTACAATGAGCAGTTCTTC. Translated, it gives CASSALPLSSYNEQFF.

The chain is built from TRBV20-1 and TRBJ2-2; D may be TRBD1 (6 bases). The V gene lost 1 base and the J gene lost 7 bases, with 16 bases spanning the gap. CDR3 length equals 15 residues. Germline V gene lookup returns CDR1 DFQATT and CDR2 SNEGSKA (reference sequence). The CDR3 loop reads CSARAWGQQGGELFF. CDR3 nucleotides: TGCAGTGCTAGAGCGTGGGGGCAGCAGGGCGGGGAGCTGTTTTTT.

The chain links TRBV4-3 to TRBJ1-5; 7 bases line up with TRBD1. V lost 4 bases and J lost 5; bases outside the gene matches: 8. Germline V gene sequence: CDR1 LGHNA, CDR2 YSLEER. This CDR3 is 15 amino acids long. CDR3 in amino acids: CASSRDRQGDQPQHF. In DNA form, the CDR3 reads TGCGCCAGCAGCCGGGACCGGCAGGGGGATCAGCCCCAGCATTTT.

This clonotype was seen more than once but under ten times. The chain recombines TRBV21-1 with TRBJ2-7. TRBV21-1 corresponds to a pseudogene. The CDR3 has 16 residues. CDR3 in amino acids: CASSILSLYRFYEQYF. The CDR3 nucleotides read TGTGCCAGCAGCATTCTATCGTTATACAGATTCTACGAGCAGTACTTC.

This clonotype was counted between two and nine times. The chain is built from TRBV4-3 and TRBJ2-1; the D is unclear. The CDR3 runs 15 residues. Per the germline V gene, CDR1 is LGHNA and CDR2 is YSLEER. The V end was cut by 1 base, the J end by 7 bases, with 14 bases between. This CDR3 reads CASSQGLGGGNEQFF. The CDR3 DNA reads TGCGCCAGCAGCCAAGGCTTGGGTGGTGGAAATGAGCAGTTCTTC.

This clonotype was seen at least ten times. The rearrangement joins TRBV5-1 to TRBJ1-1, with unresolved D. CDR3 length equals 15 residues. CDR1 is SGHRS and CDR2 is YFSETQ in the germline V gene. Trimming stripped 1 base from V and 7 bases from J, with 17 bases between. Here the CDR3 reads CASSLSGPHGIEAFF. CDR3 bases: TGCGCCAGCAGCTTGAGTGGGCCTCACGGAATTGAAGCTTTCTTT.

This clonotype was seen more than once but under ten times. The chain combines TRBV12-3 or TRBV12-4 with TRBJ2-2; D is tentatively TRBD1 or TRBD2 (5 bases each). This CDR3 comprises 13 residues. V was trimmed by 5 bases and J by 7 bases, leaving 11 bases between them. CDR3 loop: CASSPYGGGELFF. As DNA, the CDR3 is TGTGCCAGCAGTCCCTATGGGGGCGGGGAGCTGTTTTTT.

This clonotype was picked up a small number of times. The V and J genes are TRBV4-3 and TRBJ2-3; 9 bases map to TRBD1. V shed 1 base and J 4 bases; nucleotides not matched to a gene: 3. This CDR3 region has 15 residues. Germline-derived CDR1 and CDR2 are LGHNA and YSLEER. The CDR3 DNA is TGCGCCAGCAGCCAAGGGACAGGGGTGCCAGATACGCAGTATTTT. Its translation: CASSQGTGVPDTQYF.

This sequence joins TRBV7-2 and TRBJ2-7; D possibly uses TRBD1 or TRBD2 (5 bases each). The V end lost 5 bases, the J end lost 2 bases, and 16 bases lay between the germline ends. Per germline, CDR1 SGHTA and CDR2 FQGNSA. The CDR3 runs to 15 residues. The CDR3: CASSQVRGKAYEQYF. CDR3 sequence (DNA): TGTGCCAGCAGCCAGGTCCGGGGCAAAGCCTACGAGCAGTACTTC.

This clonotype has a handful of counts. The rearrangement joins TRBV20-1 to TRBJ1-2; D unresolved. Trimming took off 0 bases at V and 3 bases at J, with 14 bases between the two ends. The V gene's germline CDR1 is DFQATT and CDR2 SNEGSKA (reference sequence). This CDR3 spans 15 amino acids. The CDR3 loop is CSARDPQTKDYGYTF. In DNA form, the CDR3 reads TGCAGTGCTAGAGATCCACAGACGAAGGACTATGGCTACACCTTC.

The chain employs TRBV28 and TRBJ2-5; 8 bases fit TRBD1. Germline-derived CDR1 and CDR2 are MDHEN and SYDVKM. V shed 6 bases, J shed 0 bases, and the junction held 9 bases outside the gene matches. This CDR3 has 16 amino acids. This CDR3 reads CASRRTGQGYQETQYF. In nucleotides, the CDR3 is TGTGCCAGCAGGAGGACCGGACAGGGCTACCAAGAGACCCAGTACTTC.

The J gene is TRBJ2-7, the V gene TRBV7-6; D uncertain. V lost 3 bases to trimming and J lost 0 bases, with 9 bases between them. This CDR3 has 14 amino acids. Germline V gene lookup returns CDR1 SGHVS and CDR2 FNYEAQ. The CDR3 DNA reads TGTGCCAGCAGCTTGGAGCAGAGCTCCTACGAGCAGTACTTC. The encoded protein is CASSLEQSSYEQYF.

The V gene is TRBV6-2 or TRBV6-3, the J gene TRBJ2-7, with D unclear. Per the germline V gene, CDR1 is MNHEY and CDR2 is SVGEGT. The CDR3 is 13 amino acids. The V end was cut by 4 bases, the J end by 5 bases, with 12 bases between. Here the CDR3 DNA reads TGTGCCAGCAGTTCCTGGCAGGCCAACGAGCAGTACTTC. As protein: CASSSWQANEQYF.

The V and J genes are TRBV6-2 or TRBV6-3 and TRBJ2-1, with TRBD2 identical over 8 bases. This CDR3 region has 17 residues. Germline V lookup: CDR1 MNHEY, CDR2 SVGEGT. Trimming cost V 2 bases and J 9 bases; bases outside gene matches: 15. The DNA of the CDR3 is TGTGCCAGCAGTTACGTTCGGACTAGCCCCTTGAACAGTGAGCAGTTCTTC. Translated, it gives CASSYVRTSPLNSEQFF.

This clonotype has a handful of counts. The chain links TRBV20-1 to TRBJ2-1, with 8 bases fitting TRBD1. Unmatched junction bases numbered 13, after V lost 6 bases and J lost 9 bases. Per the germline V gene, CDR1 is DFQATT and CDR2 is SNEGSKA (reference sequence). This CDR3 is built from 14 residues. The CDR3 nucleotides are TGCAGTGCATCGAACGGGACAGGTATCAGTGAGCAGTTCTTC. Translated: CSASNGTGISEQFF.

At least ten counts were recorded for this clonotype. V and J are TRBV12-3 or TRBV12-4 and TRBJ2-5; D uncertain. Trimming shortened V by 8 bases and J by 1 base, and 2 bases separated the two germline ends. CDR3 size: 10 residues. The CDR3 region is CASAQETQYF. As DNA, the CDR3 is TGTGCCAGCGCCCAAGAGACCCAGTACTTC.

This clonotype has only a few counts. The rearrangement uses TRBV11-2 and TRBJ2-4, with a tentative D call TRBD2 (7 bases). The CDR3 consists of 13 residues. V shed 1 base and J shed 15 bases, with 16 bases lying between them. Per germline, CDR1 SGHAT and CDR2 FQNNGV. The CDR3 region has the DNA TGTGCCAGCAGCTTAGTCGGGGGGCGCATCTCGTACTTC. Protein product: CASSLVGGRISYF.

The table lists this clonotype with a few counts. V gene TRBV6-1 combines with J gene TRBJ1-3; TRBD1 is a possible D gene (5 bases). CDR1 and CDR2 from the germline V gene are MNHNS and SASEGT. Trimming cost V 4 bases and J 4 bases, with 14 bases left between them. This CDR3 is 15 amino acids long. In DNA, the CDR3 is TGTGCCAGCAGTGGAGGGACCCTCGGGGGAAACACCATATATTTT. This sequence encodes CASSGGTLGGNTIYF.

This chain joins TRBV15 and TRBJ2-7; D uncertain. The CDR3 consists of 15 residues. Germline V CDR1 and CDR2: LNHNV, YYDKDF (reference sequence). Trimming shortened V by 1 base and J by 2 bases, and 12 bases separated the two germline ends. The CDR3 sequence: CATSRASPGTYEQYF. The CDR3 bases are TGTGCCACCAGCAGAGCGTCCCCTGGGACCTACGAGCAGTACTTC.

The chain carries TRBV6-2 or TRBV6-3 and TRBJ2-7; D is ambiguous. The CDR3 is 13 amino acids. Trimming shortened V by 0 bases and J by 3 bases, and 6 bases separated the two germline ends. Germline V lookup: CDR1 MNHEY, CDR2 SVGEGT. CDR3 protein: CASSYSVLYEQYF. For the CDR3, the DNA is TGTGCCAGCAGTTACTCCGTCCTCTACGAGCAGTACTTC.

This clonotype turned up a few times. This rearrangement joins TRBV7-8 to TRBJ2-1; a possible D gene is TRBD2 (6 bases). CDR3 size: 12 residues. V was cut by 5 bases and J by 10 bases, with 12 bases left in between. Germline V gene data show CDR1 as SGHVS and CDR2 as FQNEAQ. In nucleotides, the CDR3 is TGTGCCAGCAGCCTTAACGGAGGGGAGCAGTTCTTC. This translates into CASSLNGGEQFF.

The table lists this clonotype with a few counts. The V call is TRBV21-1, the J call TRBJ2-1. TRBV21-1 is a pseudogene. CDR3 size: 14 residues. In DNA form, the CDR3 reads TGTGCCAGCAGCAATTGGCCGAACTACAATGAGCAGTTCTTC. This translates into CASSNWPNYNEQFF.

This clonotype has more than one count but fewer than ten. The V call is TRBV5-1, the J call TRBJ2-5; D might be TRBD2 (5 bases). Looked up from germline, CDR1 is SGHRS and CDR2 is YFSETQ. CDR3 length: 14 amino acids. Trimming stripped 1 base from V and 2 bases from J, with 9 bases between. The chain's CDR3 is CASSLSGFQETQYF. CDR3 coding DNA: TGCGCCAGCAGCTTGTCGGGGTTTCAAGAGACCCAGTACTTC.

This clonotype was counted between two and nine times. This chain connects TRBV28 to TRBJ2-1, with 12 bases that match TRBD2. The V segment lost 5 bases and the J segment 2 bases; nucleotides outside the gene matches: 4. Germline assignment: CDR1 MDHEN and CDR2 SYDVKM. The CDR3 runs to 16 residues. CDR3: CASSETSGGTYNEQFF. The CDR3 region has the DNA TGTGCCAGCAGTGAGACTAGCGGGGGAACCTACAATGAGCAGTTCTTC.

This clonotype was detected only a few times. This rearrangement joins TRBV28 to TRBJ1-2; possible D gene TRBD1, 5 bases. The CDR3 runs to 14 residues. Germline V gene data show CDR1 as MDHEN and CDR2 as SYDVKM. The V gene lost 7 bases and the J gene lost 4 bases, with 16 bases spanning the gap. The CDR3: CASTSPGRSYGYTF. CDR3 in DNA: TGTGCCAGCACCTCTCCGGGACGTTCCTATGGCTACACCTTC.

This clonotype was counted between two and nine times. The chain joins TRBV4-1 to TRBJ2-1; 8 positions agree with TRBD2. Germline CDR1 and CDR2: MGHRA and YSYEKL. CDR3 size: 18 residues. V shed 4 bases and J 9 bases; nucleotides not matched to a gene: 20. The CDR3 DNA is TGCGCCAGCAGCCCTGGACTAGCAGGACCCTCGATCCCCCTTGAGCAGTTCTTC. This sequence encodes CASSPGLAGPSIPLEQFF.

This clonotype was recorded only once. The CDR3 carries no conserved terminal phenylalanine or tryptophan, so it likely arises from a read error. The rearrangement links TRBV5-1 to TRBJ2-5; 8 nucleotides line up with TRBD1. V was clipped by 0 bases and J by 4 bases; unmatched bases: 11. Per germline, CDR1 SGHRS and CDR2 YFSETQ. CDR3 length: 17 residues. The CDR3, as DNA: TGCGCCAGCAGCTTGGCCACCACCGCTACAGGGGGAGAGACCCAGTACTAC. Translated: CASSLATTATGGETQYY.